This TCR beta chain was sequenced during a study of T cell responses to AZD1222 COVID-19 vaccine. Study results and limitations: Nearly half of the spike-specific TCRs reportedly recognize variant regions that carry no mutations. Increases in Spike-specific TCR breadth and depth were seen after two AZD1222 doses. Vaccine-associated CD4 TCRs spanned spike, dominant at 160-218 and 743-854.

Combined were second doses at about 4 or about 12 weeks. Libraries were prepared by immunoSEQ multiplex PCR; TCRdb keeps only in-frame clonotypes and omits some of them. The sample contains about 130,000 clones, around nine tenths of which appear only once. On this clone itself: Its cognate antigen is unknown.

Sequencing used peripheral blood, obtained 28 days after the second AZD1222 dose. This sequence was found in an adult who received the AZD1222 COVID-19 vaccine.

The DNA of the CDR3 is TGTGCCAGTAGTACCCCCCGTGGGCGTAGCCCCGGCACTGAAGCTTTCTTT. This encodes CASSTPRGRSPGTEAFF. V usage is TRBV19 and J usage is TRBJ1-1; D remains unclear. CDR1 LNHDA and CDR2 SQIVND come from the germline V gene (reference sequence). V lost 4 bases and J lost 4, with 22 bases in between. The CDR3 contains 17 residues.